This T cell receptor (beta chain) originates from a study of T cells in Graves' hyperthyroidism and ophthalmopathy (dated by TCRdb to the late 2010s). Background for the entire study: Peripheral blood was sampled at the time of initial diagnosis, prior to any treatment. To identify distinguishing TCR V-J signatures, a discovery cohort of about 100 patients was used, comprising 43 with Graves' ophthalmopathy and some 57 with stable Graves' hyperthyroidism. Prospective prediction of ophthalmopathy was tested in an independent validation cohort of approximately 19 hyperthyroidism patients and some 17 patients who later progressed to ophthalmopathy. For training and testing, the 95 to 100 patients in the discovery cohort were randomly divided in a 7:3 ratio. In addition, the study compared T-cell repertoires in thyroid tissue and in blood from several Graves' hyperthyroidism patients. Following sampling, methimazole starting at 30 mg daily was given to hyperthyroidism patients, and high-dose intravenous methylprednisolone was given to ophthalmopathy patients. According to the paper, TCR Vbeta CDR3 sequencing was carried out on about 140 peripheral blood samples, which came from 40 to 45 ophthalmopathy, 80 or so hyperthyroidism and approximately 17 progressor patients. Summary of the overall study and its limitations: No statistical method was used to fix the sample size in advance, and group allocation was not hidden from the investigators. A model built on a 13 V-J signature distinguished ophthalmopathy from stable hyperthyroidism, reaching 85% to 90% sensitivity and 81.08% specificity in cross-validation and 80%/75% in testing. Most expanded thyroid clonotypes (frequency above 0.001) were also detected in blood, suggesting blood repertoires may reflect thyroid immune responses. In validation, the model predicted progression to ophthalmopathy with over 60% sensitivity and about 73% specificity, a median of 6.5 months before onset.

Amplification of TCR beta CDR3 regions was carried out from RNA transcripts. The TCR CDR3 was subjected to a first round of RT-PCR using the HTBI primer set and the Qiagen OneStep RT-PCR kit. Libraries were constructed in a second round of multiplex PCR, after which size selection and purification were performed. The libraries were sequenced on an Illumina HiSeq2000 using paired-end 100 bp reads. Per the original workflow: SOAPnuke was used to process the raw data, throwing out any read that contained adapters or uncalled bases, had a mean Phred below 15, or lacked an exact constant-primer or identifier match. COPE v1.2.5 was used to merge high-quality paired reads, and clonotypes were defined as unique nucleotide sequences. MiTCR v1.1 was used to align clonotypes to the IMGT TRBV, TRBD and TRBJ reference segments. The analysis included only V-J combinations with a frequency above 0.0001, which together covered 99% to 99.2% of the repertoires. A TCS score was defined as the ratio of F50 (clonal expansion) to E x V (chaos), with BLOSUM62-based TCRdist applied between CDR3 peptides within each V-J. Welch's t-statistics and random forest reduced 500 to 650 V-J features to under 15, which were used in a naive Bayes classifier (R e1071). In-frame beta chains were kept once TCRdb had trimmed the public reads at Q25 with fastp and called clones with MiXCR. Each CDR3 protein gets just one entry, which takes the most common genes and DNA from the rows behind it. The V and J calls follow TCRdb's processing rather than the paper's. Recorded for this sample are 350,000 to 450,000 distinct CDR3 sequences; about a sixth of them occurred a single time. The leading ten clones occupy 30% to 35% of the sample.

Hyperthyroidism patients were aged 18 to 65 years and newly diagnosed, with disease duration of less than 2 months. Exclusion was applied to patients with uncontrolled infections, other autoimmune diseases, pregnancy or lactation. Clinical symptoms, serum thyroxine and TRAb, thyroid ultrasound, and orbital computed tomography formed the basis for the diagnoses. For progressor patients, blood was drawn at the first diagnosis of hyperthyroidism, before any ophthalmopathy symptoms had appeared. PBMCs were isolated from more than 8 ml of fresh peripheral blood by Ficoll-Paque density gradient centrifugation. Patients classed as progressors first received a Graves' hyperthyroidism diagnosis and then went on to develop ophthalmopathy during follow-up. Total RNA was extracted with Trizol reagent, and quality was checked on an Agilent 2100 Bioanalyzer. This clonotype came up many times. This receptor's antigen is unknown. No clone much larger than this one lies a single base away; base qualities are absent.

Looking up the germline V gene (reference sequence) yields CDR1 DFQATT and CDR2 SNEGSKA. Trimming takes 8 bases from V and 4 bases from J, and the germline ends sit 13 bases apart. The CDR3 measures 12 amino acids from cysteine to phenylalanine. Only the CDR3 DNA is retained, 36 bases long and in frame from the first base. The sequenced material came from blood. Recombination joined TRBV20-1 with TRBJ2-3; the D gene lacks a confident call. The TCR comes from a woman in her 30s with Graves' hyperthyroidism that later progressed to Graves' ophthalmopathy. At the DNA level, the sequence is TGCAGTTGGCCCCATTTCGCAGATACGCAGTATTTT. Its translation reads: CSWPHFADTQYF.